Shown below are 25 T cell receptor beta chains from a single sample sequenced in a study of cytomegalovirus exposure and HLA in healthy donors. 60 Vbeta and 13 Jbeta primers were used in PCR. Sequencing was performed with immunoSEQ multiplex PCR; in TCRdb, only in-frame clones are kept and a portion is missing. The table has fewer than 250,000 clones, roughly 77% seen once; the top ten hold more than 4%. Sequencing was carried out using PBMCs. All receptors come from a man aged 25-45 years in good health and CMV-seropositive.

This chain joins TRBV25-1 and TRBJ2-1, with D possibly TRBD2 on 5 matching bases. The germline gives CDR1 MGHDK, CDR2 SYGVNS. The V and J ends lost 8 bases and 9 bases respectively, with 14 bases between them. This CDR3 is 12 amino acids long. The CDR3 nucleotides are TGTGCCAGCGCTGCCGGGGTCGGTGAGCAGTTCTTC. The encoded protein is CASAAGVGEQFF.

The rearrangement uses TRBV6-1 and TRBJ2-3; maybe TRBD2 (5 bases). This CDR3 contains 14 residues. V was trimmed by 2 bases and J by 3 bases, leaving 9 bases between them. Per the germline V gene, CDR1 is MNHNS and CDR2 is SASEGT. CDR3 residues: CASSERELTDTQYF. The CDR3 nucleotides are TGTGCCAGCAGTGAACGGGAATTGACAGATACGCAGTATTTT.

The chain employs TRBV29-1 and TRBJ1-1; D might be TRBD1 (5 bases). Looked up from germline, CDR1 is SQVTM and CDR2 is ANQGSEA. V lost 1 base and J 1 base, leaving 10 bases between the germline ends. This CDR3 comprises 14 residues. DNA for the CDR3: TGCAGCGTTGAAGGGAGACAGAAGAACACTGAAGCTTTCTTT. Its protein is CSVEGRQKNTEAFF.

The count of this clone is one. This rearrangement joins TRBV4-3 to TRBJ1-2; TRBD1 matches at 10 bases. V was clipped by 5 bases and J by 8 bases; unmatched bases: 11. The CDR3 consists of 15 residues. The germline gives CDR1 LGHNA, CDR2 YSLEER. The CDR3 region is CASSTHDRGPQGYTF. The CDR3 DNA reads as TGCGCCAGCAGCACTCACGACAGGGGGCCGCAGGGCTACACCTTC.

V gene TRBV13 combines with J gene TRBJ2-5; 9 nucleotides line up with TRBD2. The CDR3 is 17 residues long. Looked up from germline, CDR1 is PRHDT and CDR2 is FYEKMQ (reference sequence). With 5 bases clipped from V and 5 bases from J, the junction kept 15 bases outside the gene matches. The CDR3 protein is CASSAVRDSGSAETQYF. For the CDR3, the DNA is TGTGCCAGCAGCGCGGTGAGGGATAGCGGGAGTGCCGAGACCCAGTACTTC. The full variable domain, with the rest looked up from reference TRBV13 and TRBJ2-5, is AAGVIQSPRHLIKEKRETATLKCYPIPRHDTVYWYQQGPGQDPQFLISFYEKMQSDKGSIPDRFSAQQFSDYHSELNMSSLELGDSALYFCASSAVRDSGSAETQYFGPGTRLLVL.

This rearrangement joins TRBV2 to TRBJ1-4; possible D gene TRBD1, 6 bases. Trimming left V 7 bases short and J 0 bases short, with 12 bases between. The germline gives CDR1 SNHLY, CDR2 FYNNEI. This CDR3 spans 15 amino acids. The CDR3 coding sequence is TGTGCCAGCAATCTGGGGGCTGCAACTAATGAAAAACTGTTTTTT. It yields the protein CASNLGAATNEKLFF.

The chain combines TRBV9 with TRBJ1-1; D not resolved. Germline CDR1 is SGDLS and CDR2 is YYNGEE. CDR3 length equals 14 residues. The V gene lost 3 bases and the J gene lost 3 bases, with 12 bases spanning the gap. Written as DNA, the CDR3 is TGTGCCAGCAGCGCCTCCGGAGCGGACACTGAAGCTTTCTTT. This sequence encodes CASSASGADTEAFF.

The chain carries TRBV18 and TRBJ1-5; 10 nucleotides agree with TRBD1. CDR3 length: 17 amino acids. J lost 6 bases, V lost 0 bases, and 8 bases had no gene match. Germline lookup yields CDR1 KGHSH and CDR2 LQKENI. This CDR3 is CASSPPGTGDYGQPQHF. The CDR3 DNA is TGTGCCAGCTCACCACCTGGGACAGGGGATTATGGTCAGCCCCAGCATTTT. Using reference TRBV18 and TRBJ1-5 for the parts outside the CDR3, the full variable domain is NAGVMQNPRHLVRRRGQEARLRCSPMKGHSHVYWYRQLPEEGLKFMVYLQKENIIDESGMPKERFSAEFPKEGPSILRIQQVVRGDSAAYFCASSPPGTGDYGQPQHFGDGTRLSIL.

The V call is TRBV18, the J call TRBJ2-5; possible D gene TRBD2, 5 bases. The germline gives CDR1 KGHSH, CDR2 LQKENI. The CDR3 runs 14 residues. Trimming stripped 3 bases from V and 3 bases from J, with 11 bases between. The DNA for the CDR3 is TGTGCCAGCTCACCCAGTCTAGCCGAAGAGACCCAGTACTTC. Translation: CASSPSLAEETQYF. The full variable domain, rest sourced from reference TRBV18 and TRBJ2-5, is NAGVMQNPRHLVRRRGQEARLRCSPMKGHSHVYWYRQLPEEGLKFMVYLQKENIIDESGMPKERFSAEFPKEGPSILRIQQVVRGDSAAYFCASSPSLAEETQYFGPGTRLLVL.

By share of the sample, this clone is medium-sized. Written as DNA, the CDR3 is TGTGCCAGCAGCCGTTCTACAGGGACGACCGGGGAGCTGTTTTTT. Encoded protein: CASSRSTGTTGELFF. This sequence joins TRBV5-4 and TRBJ2-2; D possibly corresponds to TRBD1 (6 bases). Germline V gene lookup returns CDR1 SGHNT and CDR2 YYREEE (reference sequence). CDR3 size: 15 residues. Trimming shortened V by 4 bases and J by 5 bases, and 15 bases separated the two germline ends.

V is TRBV14 and J is TRBJ2-3, with 7 bases identical to TRBD1. V shed 4 bases and J 2 bases; nucleotides not matched to a gene: 9. The CDR3 runs 16 residues. Germline loops: CDR1 SGHDN, CDR2 FVKESK. CDR3 coding DNA: TGTGCCAGCAGCCTCGTAGGGGGCAGGTTCACAGATACGCAGTATTTT. As protein: CASSLVGGRFTDTQYF.

V usage is TRBV5-6 and J usage is TRBJ2-7, with a possible D match to TRBD2 (5 bases). The length of the CDR3 is 13 residues. Germline lookup yields CDR1 SGHDT and CDR2 YYEEEE. V shed 1 base and J shed 9 bases, with 14 bases lying between them. CDR3 coding DNA: TGTGCCAGCAGCTTGTTTACTCCCGAGGGGCAGTACTTC. This encodes CASSLFTPEGQYF.

V is TRBV6-1 and J is TRBJ1-6; no firm D call. V was cut by 1 base and J by 0 bases, with 10 bases left in between. Germline CDR1 reads MNHNS; CDR2 reads SASEGT. This CDR3 is built from 17 residues. In DNA, the CDR3 is TGTGCCAGCAGTGAAGTCGGTGGGAGCTCCTATAATTCACCCCTCCACTTT. The encoded protein is CASSEVGGSSYNSPLHF.

A single count supports this clone. V usage is TRBV2 and J usage is TRBJ2-3; D might be TRBD2 (5 bases). The CDR3 is made up of 17 amino acids. The V and J ends lost 8 bases and 4 bases respectively, with 25 bases between them. The germline gives CDR1 SNHLY, CDR2 FYNNEI. CDR3 in DNA: TGTGCCAGCGTGGCTAGCCAAATTATTTCCGTCGCAGATACGCAGTATTTT. This sequence encodes CASVASQIISVADTQYF.

The count of this clone is one. At one of its ends the junction is not consistent with the germline gene, which may arise from a read error. The V call is TRBV7-9, the J call TRBJ1-1, with D maybe TRBD1 (5 bases). The CDR3 runs 13 residues. CDR1 and CDR2 (germline): SEHNR, FQNEAQ (reference sequence). In DNA, the CDR3 is TGTTCCAGCAGCCGTTCTTCTGACAGTGAAGCTTTCTTT. Its protein product is CSSSRSSDSEAFF.

The gene calls are TRBV7-2 and TRBJ2-7, with D possibly being TRBD1 (6 bases). Trimming took off 1 base at V and 5 bases at J, with 15 bases between the two ends. CDR1 and CDR2 from the germline V gene are SGHTA and FQGNSA. CDR3 length equals 15 residues. The CDR3, as DNA: TGTGCCAGCAGCTTAGGAGGGCTCCGACAGGACGAGCAGTACTTC. It codes for CASSLGGLRQDEQYF.

The chain has TRBV11-2 and TRBJ2-1; possible D gene TRBD2, 6 bases. CDR1 and CDR2 from the germline V gene are SGHAT and FQNNGV. V was shortened by 7 bases and J by 5 bases, with 24 bases between the two germline ends. This CDR3 is 17 amino acids long. The CDR3 region has the DNA TGTGCCAGCACCCCCCGAGGTCAGCGGGTGCTCAACAATGAGCAGTTCTTC. This codes for CASTPRGQRVLNNEQFF.

The chain recombines TRBV7-2 with TRBJ1-2; 8 nucleotides agree with TRBD1. There are 13 residues in the CDR3. J lost 3 bases, V lost 6 bases, and 3 bases had no gene match. The germline gives CDR1 SGHTA, CDR2 FQGNSA. CDR3 sequence: CASSPDRDYGYTF. The CDR3 DNA follows: TGTGCCAGCAGTCCGGACAGGGACTATGGCTACACCTTC.

This chain uses TRBV5-4 with TRBJ2-2; D gene unclear. Trimming took 1 base from V and 3 from J, leaving 13 bases between them. The CDR3 totals 16 residues. The germline V gene has CDR1 SGHNT and CDR2 YYREEE (reference sequence). The CDR3 region is CASSLFPALDTGELFF. The DNA of the CDR3 is TGTGCCAGCAGCTTGTTTCCAGCGTTGGACACCGGGGAGCTGTTTTTT.

The J gene is TRBJ2-1, the V gene TRBV2; TRBD1 aligns across 7 bases. The CDR3 sequence is 14 residues long. V dropped 4 bases and J dropped 9; count of bases not matched to a gene: 9. Germline CDR1 reads SNHLY; CDR2 reads FYNNEI. CDR3 residues: CASSGRLGGGEQFF. The CDR3 DNA is TGTGCCAGCAGTGGGCGGCTAGGGGGCGGTGAGCAGTTCTTC.

This rearrangement joins TRBV9 to TRBJ1-4; D ambiguous. Germline lookup yields CDR1 SGDLS and CDR2 YYNGEE. The CDR3 consists of 15 residues. V lost 3 bases, J lost 7 bases, and 16 bases lay in between. Written as DNA, the CDR3 is TGTGCCAGCAGCGAGAGTGCAGGCCTAATTGAAAAACTGTTTTTT. Amino acids: CASSESAGLIEKLFF.

V and J are TRBV7-2 and TRBJ1-1; D is unresolved. The CDR3 covers 15 residues. The germline V and J ends were trimmed by 3 bases and 1 base, with 12 bases remaining between them. Looked up from germline, CDR1 is SGHTA and CDR2 is FQGNSA. CDR3 loop: CASSLGSVGNTEAFF. In DNA, the CDR3 is TGTGCCAGCAGCTTGGGGAGCGTCGGGAACACTGAAGCTTTCTTT. The full variable domain, completed using reference TRBV7-2 and TRBJ1-1, is GAGVSQSPSNKVTEKGKDVELRCDPISGHTALYWYRQSLGQGLEFLIYFQGNSAPDKSGLPSDRFSAERTGGSVSTLTIQRTQQEDSAVYLCASSLGSVGNTEAFFGQGTRLTVV.

This chain connects TRBV5-6 to TRBJ2-2; 11 bases match TRBD2. Trimming at V came to 4 bases and at J to 1 base, leaving 6 bases not matched to a gene. The germline gives CDR1 SGHDT, CDR2 YYEEEE. There are 17 residues in the CDR3. CDR3 sequence: CASSPLGLAVNTGELFF. CDR3 bases: TGTGCCAGCAGCCCCTTGGGACTAGCGGTGAACACCGGGGAGCTGTTTTTT.

V is TRBV9 and J is TRBJ2-5; maybe TRBD2 (5 bases). In germline, CDR1 is SGDLS, CDR2 YYNGEE. The CDR3 consists of 14 residues. V was shortened by 4 bases and J by 2 bases, with 12 bases between the two germline ends. CDR3 in amino acids: CASSPRTAQETQYF. In nucleotides, the CDR3 is TGTGCCAGCAGCCCCCGGACTGCACAAGAGACCCAGTACTTC.

The CDR3 here is CAISEDRNSGGANVLTF. The CDR3 DNA sequence: TGTGCCATCAGTGAAGACCGCAACTCGGGGGGGGCCAACGTCCTGACTTTC. The chain is built from TRBV10-3 and TRBJ2-6; D possibly corresponds to TRBD2 (5 bases). CDR1 and CDR2 (germline): ENHRY, SYGVKD. The CDR3 loop spans 17 amino acids. V was cut by 3 bases and J by 4 bases, with 16 bases left in between.